The rows below give T cell receptor beta chains drawn from one sample of a study of cytomegalovirus exposure and HLA in healthy donors. Some clones are missing from TCRdb's copy, which holds only in-frame ones; the method was immunoSEQ multiplex PCR. The sample contains approximately 110,000 clones, roughly 94% of which appear only once. The sequenced material came from PBMCs. All receptors derive from a woman aged 18-35 years in good health and CMV-seronegative. The CDR3 runs from the conserved cysteine through the conserved F or W. The order of the fields is V gene, clone size, J gene, D gene, CDR3 protein, CDR3 DNA. D genes are given only for firm matches. Some rows have no size entry. The others give once, few or many, or a class for an expanded clone.

v_gene: TRBV19; abundance: -; j_gene: TRBJ2-5; d_gene: -; CDR3aa: CASSDMGQQETQYF; CDR3nt: TGTGCCAGTAGCGATATGGGACAACAAGAGACCCAGTACTTC
v_gene: TRBV5-6; abundance: -; j_gene: TRBJ2-1; d_gene: -; CDR3aa: CASSLAGPDRNNEQFF; CDR3nt: TGTGCCAGCAGCTTGGCCGGACCAGACAGAAACAATGAGCAGTTCTTC
v_gene: TRBV7-9; abundance: -; j_gene: TRBJ1-2; d_gene: -; CDR3aa: CASSYQTGSYGYTF; CDR3nt: TGTGCCAGCAGCTACCAGACAGGATCCTATGGCTACACCTTC
v_gene: TRBV7-2; abundance: -; j_gene: TRBJ1-4; d_gene: TRBD1; CDR3aa: CASSGQGVGEKLFF; CDR3nt: TGTGCCAGCAGTGGACAGGGGGTGGGAGAAAAACTGTTTTTT
v_gene: TRBV30; abundance: -; j_gene: TRBJ2-5; d_gene: -; CDR3aa: CAWRTGETQYF; CDR3nt: TGTGCCTGGAGGACGGGGGAGACCCAGTACTTC
v_gene: TRBV4-1; abundance: -; j_gene: TRBJ1-2; d_gene: -; CDR3aa: CASSQEVSGKGYTF; CDR3nt: TGCGCCAGCAGCCAAGAGGTTTCGGGGAAGGGCTACACCTTC
v_gene: TRBV7-8; abundance: -; j_gene: TRBJ2-7; d_gene: TRBD1; CDR3aa: CASSLVRTGAWEQYF; CDR3nt: TGTGCCAGCAGCTTAGTAAGGACAGGGGCGTGGGAGCAGTACTTC
v_gene: TRBV9; abundance: -; j_gene: TRBJ1-6; d_gene: -; CDR3aa: CASSAHREGVHNSPLHF; CDR3nt: TGTGCCAGCAGCGCTCACAGAGAGGGGGTTCATAATTCACCCCTCCACTTT
v_gene: TRBV27; abundance: -; j_gene: TRBJ2-2; d_gene: TRBD2; CDR3aa: CASRTGGGRGTGELFF; CDR3nt: TGTGCCAGCAGAACGGGGGGCGGGAGGGGGACCGGGGAGCTGTTTTTT
v_gene: TRBV5-4; abundance: once; j_gene: TRBJ1-3; d_gene: -; CDR3aa: CASSPQGSGNTIYF; CDR3nt: TGTGCCAGCAGCCCTCAGGGGTCTGGAAACACCATATATTTT
v_gene: TRBV5-1; abundance: -; j_gene: TRBJ1-5; d_gene: TRBD1; CDR3aa: CASLSDFRDRGSYSNQPQHF; CDR3nt: TGCGCCAGCCTTTCGGATTTCCGGGACAGGGGGTCCTATAGCAATCAGCCCCAGCATTTT
v_gene: TRBV9; abundance: -; j_gene: TRBJ2-5; d_gene: -; CDR3aa: CASSASEETQYF; CDR3nt: TGTGCCAGCAGCGCTTCTGAAGAGACCCAGTACTTC
v_gene: TRBV2; abundance: -; j_gene: TRBJ2-5; d_gene: TRBD1; CDR3aa: CASRETGGETQYF; CDR3nt: TGTGCCAGCAGGGAAACAGGGGGGGAGACCCAGTACTTC
v_gene: TRBV6-5; abundance: -; j_gene: TRBJ2-1; d_gene: -; CDR3aa: CASGLPPNNEQFF; CDR3nt: TGTGCCAGCGGCTTACCACCAAACAATGAGCAGTTCTTC
v_gene: TRBV28; abundance: -; j_gene: TRBJ2-1; d_gene: TRBD2; CDR3aa: CASSVSGTSGRNEQFF; CDR3nt: TGTGCCAGCAGTGTTTCCGGGACTAGCGGGAGAAATGAGCAGTTCTTC
v_gene: TRBV27; abundance: -; j_gene: TRBJ2-3; d_gene: -; CDR3aa: CASSSSGTPFDTQYF; CDR3nt: TGTGCCAGCAGTTCTTCCGGGACTCCTTTTGATACGCAGTATTTT
v_gene: TRBV5-1; abundance: -; j_gene: TRBJ1-3; d_gene: -; CDR3aa: CASSLDSGGNTIYF; CDR3nt: TGCGCCAGCAGCTTAGACTCGGGTGGAAACACCATATATTTT
v_gene: TRBV6-1; abundance: -; j_gene: TRBJ2-1; d_gene: -; CDR3aa: CASSELAGSYNEQFF; CDR3nt: TGTGCCAGCAGTGAACTTGCGGGCTCCTACAATGAGCAGTTCTTC
v_gene: TRBV13; abundance: -; j_gene: TRBJ2-1; d_gene: -; CDR3aa: CASSATGYNEQFF; CDR3nt: TGTGCCAGCAGCGCCACAGGGTACAATGAGCAGTTCTTC
v_gene: TRBV6-5; abundance: -; j_gene: TRBJ2-1; d_gene: TRBD1; CDR3aa: CASRLGQGNNEQFF; CDR3nt: TGTGCCAGCAGACTGGGACAGGGGAACAATGAGCAGTTCTTC
v_gene: TRBV27; abundance: -; j_gene: TRBJ1-5; d_gene: -; CDR3aa: CASIASGPGRGPQHF; CDR3nt: TGTGCCAGCATCGCCTCGGGTCCAGGGAGGGGGCCCCAGCATTTT
v_gene: TRBV9; abundance: -; j_gene: TRBJ2-2; d_gene: -; CDR3aa: CASSVGWGEDHRELFF; CDR3nt: TGTGCCAGCAGCGTAGGCTGGGGGGAGGACCACCGCGAGCTGTTTTTT
v_gene: TRBV28; abundance: -; j_gene: TRBJ1-5; d_gene: TRBD1; CDR3aa: CASSSLLRDRVIDQPQHF; CDR3nt: TGTGCCAGCAGCTCCCTCCTTCGGGACAGGGTAATCGATCAGCCCCAGCATTTT
v_gene: TRBV11-2; abundance: -; j_gene: TRBJ2-1; d_gene: TRBD2; CDR3aa: CASSLGGGNEQFF; CDR3nt: TGTGCCAGCAGCTTAGGGGGGGGCAATGAGCAGTTCTTC
v_gene: TRBV5-4; abundance: -; j_gene: TRBJ2-3; d_gene: TRBD1; CDR3aa: CASSLQGANADTQYF; CDR3nt: TGTGCCAGCAGCTTACAGGGGGCGAATGCAGATACGCAGTATTTT
v_gene: TRBV7-9; abundance: -; j_gene: TRBJ2-3; d_gene: TRBD1; CDR3aa: CASSFQGARTDTQYF; CDR3nt: TGTGCCAGCAGCTTCCAGGGGGCGCGAACAGATACGCAGTATTTT
v_gene: TRBV4-2; abundance: -; j_gene: TRBJ2-7; d_gene: -; CDR3aa: CASSQDYTSYEQYF; CDR3nt: TGTGCCAGCAGCCAAGATTACACCAGCTACGAGCAGTACTTC
v_gene: TRBV27; abundance: -; j_gene: TRBJ2-1; d_gene: -; CDR3aa: CASSFGQSYYNEQFF; CDR3nt: TGTGCCAGCAGTTTCGGACAGTCCTACTACAATGAGCAGTTCTTC
v_gene: TRBV19; abundance: -; j_gene: TRBJ1-5; d_gene: -; CDR3aa: CASSSRPQHF; CDR3nt: TGTGCCAGTAGTAGTCGGCCCCAGCATTTT
v_gene: TRBV30; abundance: -; j_gene: TRBJ2-1; d_gene: TRBD2; CDR3aa: CASSGRLHYEQFF; CDR3nt: TGTGCCTCCAGCGGGAGGCTTCATTATGAGCAGTTCTTC
v_gene: TRBV2; abundance: -; j_gene: TRBJ2-6; d_gene: TRBD1; CDR3aa: CASMDRFFVGANVLTF; CDR3nt: TGTGCCAGCATGGACAGGTTTTTTGTCGGGGCCAACGTCCTGACTTTC
v_gene: TRBV7-9; abundance: once; j_gene: TRBJ1-2; d_gene: TRBD1; CDR3aa: CASSRDSPYGYTF; CDR3nt: TGTGCCAGCAGTCGGGACAGTCCTTATGGCTACACCTTC
v_gene: TRBV5-1; abundance: -; j_gene: TRBJ1-1; d_gene: TRBD1; CDR3aa: CASSSSTGGQLNTEAFF; CDR3nt: TGCGCCAGCAGCTCTTCGACAGGGGGACAACTTAACACTGAAGCTTTCTTT
v_gene: TRBV28; abundance: -; j_gene: TRBJ1-2; d_gene: -; CDR3aa: CASTGVYGYTF; CDR3nt: TGTGCCAGCACGGGGGTCTATGGCTACACCTTC
v_gene: TRBV29-1; abundance: -; j_gene: TRBJ2-7; d_gene: TRBD1; CDR3aa: CSVEQGVDEQYF; CDR3nt: TGCAGCGTTGAACAGGGGGTCGATGAGCAGTACTTC
v_gene: TRBV10-2; abundance: -; j_gene: TRBJ2-1; d_gene: -; CDR3aa: CASSETFPGHSSYNEQFF; CDR3nt: TGCGCCAGCAGTGAGACATTCCCGGGACATAGCTCCTACAATGAGCAGTTCTTC
v_gene: TRBV19; abundance: once; j_gene: TRBJ2-7; d_gene: -; CDR3aa: CASSIGGLSYEQYF; CDR3nt: TGTGCCAGTAGTATTGGCGGATTATCCTACGAGCAGTACTTC
v_gene: TRBV6-5; abundance: -; j_gene: TRBJ2-7; d_gene: -; CDR3aa: CASSYSSSTYEQYF; CDR3nt: TGTGCCAGCAGTTACTCGTCTTCTACCTACGAGCAGTACTTC
v_gene: TRBV9; abundance: -; j_gene: TRBJ2-1; d_gene: TRBD1; CDR3aa: CASSAPGQVYNEQFF; CDR3nt: TGTGCCAGCAGCGCCCCGGGACAGGTATACAATGAGCAGTTCTTC